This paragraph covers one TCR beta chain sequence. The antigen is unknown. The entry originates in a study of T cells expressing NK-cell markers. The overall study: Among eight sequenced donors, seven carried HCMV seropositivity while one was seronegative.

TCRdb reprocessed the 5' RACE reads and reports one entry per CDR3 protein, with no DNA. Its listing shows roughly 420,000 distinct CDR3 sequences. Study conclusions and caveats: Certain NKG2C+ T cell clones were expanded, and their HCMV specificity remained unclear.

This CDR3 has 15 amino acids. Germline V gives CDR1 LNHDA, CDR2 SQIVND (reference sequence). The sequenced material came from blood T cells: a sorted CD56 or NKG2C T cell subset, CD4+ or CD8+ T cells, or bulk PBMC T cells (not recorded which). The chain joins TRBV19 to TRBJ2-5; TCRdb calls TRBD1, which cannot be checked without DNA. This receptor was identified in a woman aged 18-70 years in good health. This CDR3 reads CASSMQWGTQETQYF.